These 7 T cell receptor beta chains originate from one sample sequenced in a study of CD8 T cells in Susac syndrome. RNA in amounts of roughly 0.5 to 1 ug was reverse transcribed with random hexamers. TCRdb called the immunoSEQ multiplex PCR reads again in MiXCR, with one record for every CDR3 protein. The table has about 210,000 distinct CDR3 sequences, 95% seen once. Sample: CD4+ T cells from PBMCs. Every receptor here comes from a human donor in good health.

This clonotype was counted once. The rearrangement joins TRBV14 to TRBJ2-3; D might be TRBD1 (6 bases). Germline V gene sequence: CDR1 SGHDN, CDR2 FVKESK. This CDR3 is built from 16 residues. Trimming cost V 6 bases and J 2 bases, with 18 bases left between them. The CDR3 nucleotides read TGTGCCAGCAGTCCACCCAGGGGTTACCTCACAGATACGCAGTATTTT. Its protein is CASSPPRGYLTDTQYF.

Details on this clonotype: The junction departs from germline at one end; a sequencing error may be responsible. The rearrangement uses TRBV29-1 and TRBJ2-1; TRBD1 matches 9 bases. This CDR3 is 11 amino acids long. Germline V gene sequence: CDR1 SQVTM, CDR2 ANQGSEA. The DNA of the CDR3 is TGCAGCGCGCTTCTCCGGGACAGGGTGATCTTC. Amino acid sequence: CSALLRDRVIF.

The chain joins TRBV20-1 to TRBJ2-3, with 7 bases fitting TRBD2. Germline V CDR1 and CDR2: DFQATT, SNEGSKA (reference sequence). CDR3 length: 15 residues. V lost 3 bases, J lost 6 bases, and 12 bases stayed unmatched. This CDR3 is CSARLGAGPGDTQYF. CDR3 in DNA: TGCAGTGCTAGGCTGGGAGCGGGGCCTGGGGATACGCAGTATTTT.

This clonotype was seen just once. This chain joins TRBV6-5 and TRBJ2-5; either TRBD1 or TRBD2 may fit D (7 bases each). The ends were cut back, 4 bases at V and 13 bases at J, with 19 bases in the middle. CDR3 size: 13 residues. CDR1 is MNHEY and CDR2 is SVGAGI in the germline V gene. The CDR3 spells CASSSRQGTSAYF. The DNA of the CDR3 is TGTGCCAGCAGTTCCCGACAGGGAACTAGCGCGTACTTC.

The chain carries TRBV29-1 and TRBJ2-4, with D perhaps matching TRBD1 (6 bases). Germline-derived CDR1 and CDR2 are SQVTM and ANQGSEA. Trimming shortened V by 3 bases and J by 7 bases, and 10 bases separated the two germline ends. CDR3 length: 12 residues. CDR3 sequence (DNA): TGCAGCGTTGACAGGGGTAGCAACATTCAGTACTTC. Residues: CSVDRGSNIQYF.

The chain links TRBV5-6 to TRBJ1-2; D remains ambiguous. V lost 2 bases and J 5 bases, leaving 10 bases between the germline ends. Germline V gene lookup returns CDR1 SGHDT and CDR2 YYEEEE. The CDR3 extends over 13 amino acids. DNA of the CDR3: TGTGCCAGCAGCTTTGTTCCCTTATATGGCTACACCTTC. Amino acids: CASSFVPLYGYTF. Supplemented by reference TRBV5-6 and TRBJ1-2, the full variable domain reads DAGVTQSPTHLIKTRGQQVTLRCSPKSGHDTVSWYQQALGQGPQFIFQYYEEEERQRGNFPDRFSGHQFPNYSSELNVNALLLGDSALYLCASSFVPLYGYTFGSGTRLTVV.

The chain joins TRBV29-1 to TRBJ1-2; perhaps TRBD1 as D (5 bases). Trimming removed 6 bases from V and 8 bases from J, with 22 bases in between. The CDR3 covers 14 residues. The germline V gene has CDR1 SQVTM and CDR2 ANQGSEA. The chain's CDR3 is CSVPGLAGRYGYTF. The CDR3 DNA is TGCAGCGTCCCCGGACTCGCAGGGCGGTACGGCTACACCTTC.